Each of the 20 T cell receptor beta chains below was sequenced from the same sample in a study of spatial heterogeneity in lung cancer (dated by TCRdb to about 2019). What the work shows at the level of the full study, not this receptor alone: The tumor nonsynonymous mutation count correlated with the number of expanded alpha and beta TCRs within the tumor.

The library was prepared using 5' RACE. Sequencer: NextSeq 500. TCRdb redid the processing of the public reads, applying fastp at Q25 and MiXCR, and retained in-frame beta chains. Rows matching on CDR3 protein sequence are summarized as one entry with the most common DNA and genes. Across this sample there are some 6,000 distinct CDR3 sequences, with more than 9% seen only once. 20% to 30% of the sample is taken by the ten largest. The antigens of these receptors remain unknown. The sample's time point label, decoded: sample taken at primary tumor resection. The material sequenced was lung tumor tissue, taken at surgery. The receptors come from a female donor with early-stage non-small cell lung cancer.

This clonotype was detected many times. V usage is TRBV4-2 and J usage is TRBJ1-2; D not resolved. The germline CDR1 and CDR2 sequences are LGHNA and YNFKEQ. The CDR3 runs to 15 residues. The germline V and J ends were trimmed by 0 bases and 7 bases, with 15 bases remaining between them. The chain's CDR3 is CASSQDLRARAGYTF. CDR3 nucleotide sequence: TGTGCCAGCAGCCAAGATCTGAGGGCGAGGGCTGGCTACACCTTC.

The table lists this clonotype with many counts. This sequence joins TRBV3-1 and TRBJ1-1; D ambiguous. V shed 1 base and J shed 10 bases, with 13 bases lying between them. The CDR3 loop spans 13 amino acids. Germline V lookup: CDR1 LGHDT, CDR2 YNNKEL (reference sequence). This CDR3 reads CASSQGAALGAFF. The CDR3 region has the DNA TGTGCCAGCAGCCAAGGGGCAGCGTTGGGAGCTTTCTTT.

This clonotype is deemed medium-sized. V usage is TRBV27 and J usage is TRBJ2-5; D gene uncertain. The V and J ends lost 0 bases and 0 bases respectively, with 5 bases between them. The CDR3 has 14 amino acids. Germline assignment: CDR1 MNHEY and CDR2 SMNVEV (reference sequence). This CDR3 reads CASSLSSYQETQYF. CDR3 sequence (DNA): TGTGCCAGCAGTTTATCCTCGTACCAAGAGACCCAGTACTTC.

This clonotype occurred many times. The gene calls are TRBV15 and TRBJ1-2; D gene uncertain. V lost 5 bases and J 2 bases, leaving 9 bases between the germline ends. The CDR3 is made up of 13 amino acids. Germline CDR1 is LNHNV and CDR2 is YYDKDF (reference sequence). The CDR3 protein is CATSGLRNYGYTF. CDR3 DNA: TGTGCCACCAGCGGCTTAAGGAACTATGGCTACACCTTC.

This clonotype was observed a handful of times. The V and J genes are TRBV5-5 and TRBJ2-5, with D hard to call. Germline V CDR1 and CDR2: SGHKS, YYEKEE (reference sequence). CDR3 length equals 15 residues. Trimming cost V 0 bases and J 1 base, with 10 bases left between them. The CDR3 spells CASSLAGRSQETQYF. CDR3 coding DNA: TGTGCCAGCAGCTTGGCGGGCAGATCCCAAGAGACCCAGTACTTC.

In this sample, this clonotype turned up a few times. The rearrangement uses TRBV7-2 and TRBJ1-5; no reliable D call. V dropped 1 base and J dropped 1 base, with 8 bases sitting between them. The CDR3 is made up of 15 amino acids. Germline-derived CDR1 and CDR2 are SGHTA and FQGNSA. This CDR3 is CASSLEGFSNQPQHF. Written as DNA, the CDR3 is TGTGCCAGCAGCTTAGAAGGATTCAGCAATCAGCCCCAGCATTTT.

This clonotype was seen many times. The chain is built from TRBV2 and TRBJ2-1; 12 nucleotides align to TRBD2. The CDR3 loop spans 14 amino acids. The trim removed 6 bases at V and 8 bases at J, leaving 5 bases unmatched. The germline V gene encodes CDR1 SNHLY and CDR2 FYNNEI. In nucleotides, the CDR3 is TGTGCCAGCAGGTCGACTAGCGGGGGCTATGAGCAGTTCTTC. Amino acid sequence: CASRSTSGGYEQFF. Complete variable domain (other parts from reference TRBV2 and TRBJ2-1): EPEVTQTPSHQVTQMGQEVILRCVPISNHLYFYWYRQILGQKVEFLVSFYNNEISEKSEIFDDQFSVERPDGSNFTLKIRSTKLEDSAMYFCASRSTSGGYEQFFGPGTRLTVL.

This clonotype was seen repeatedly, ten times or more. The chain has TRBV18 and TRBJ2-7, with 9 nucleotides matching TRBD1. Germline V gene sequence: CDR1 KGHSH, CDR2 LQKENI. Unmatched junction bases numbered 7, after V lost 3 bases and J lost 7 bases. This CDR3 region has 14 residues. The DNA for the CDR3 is TGTGCCAGCTCACCCTCGGGACAGGGTCGGGAGCAGTACTTC. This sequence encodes CASSPSGQGREQYF.

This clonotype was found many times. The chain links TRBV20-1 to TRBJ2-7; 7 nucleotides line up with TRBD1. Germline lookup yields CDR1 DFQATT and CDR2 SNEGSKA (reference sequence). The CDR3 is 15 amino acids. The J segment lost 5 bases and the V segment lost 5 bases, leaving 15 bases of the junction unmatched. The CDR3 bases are TGCAGTGCTGGGGCAGTACAGGGGTTTAGAAACGAGCAGTACTTC. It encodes CSAGAVQGFRNEQYF.

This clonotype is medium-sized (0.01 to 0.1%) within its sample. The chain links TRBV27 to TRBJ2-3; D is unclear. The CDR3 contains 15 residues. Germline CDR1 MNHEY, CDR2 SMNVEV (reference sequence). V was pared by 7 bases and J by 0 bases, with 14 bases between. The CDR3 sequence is CASTQLYSSTDTQYF. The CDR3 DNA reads TGTGCCAGCACCCAATTGTACTCCAGCACAGATACGCAGTATTTT.

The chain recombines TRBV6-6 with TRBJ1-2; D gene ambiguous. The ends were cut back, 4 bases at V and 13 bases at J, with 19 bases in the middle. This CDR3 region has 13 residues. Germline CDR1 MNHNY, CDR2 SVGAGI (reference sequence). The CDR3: CASSFGPSTDCTF. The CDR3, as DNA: TGTGCCAGCAGTTTTGGGCCTAGTACCGACTGCACCTTC.

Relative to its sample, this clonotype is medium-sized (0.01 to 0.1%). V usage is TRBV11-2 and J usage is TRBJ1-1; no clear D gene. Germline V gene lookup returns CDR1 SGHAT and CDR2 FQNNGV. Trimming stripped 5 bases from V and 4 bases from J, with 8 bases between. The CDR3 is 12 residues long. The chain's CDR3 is CASSLLGTEAFF. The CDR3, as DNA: TGTGCCAGCAGCCTCCTGGGCACTGAAGCTTTCTTT. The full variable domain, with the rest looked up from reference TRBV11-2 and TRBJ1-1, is EAGVAQSPRYKIIEKRQSVAFWCNPISGHATLYWYQQILGQGPKLLIQFQNNGVVDDSQLPKDRFSAERLKGVDSTLKIQPAKLEDSAVYLCASSLLGTEAFFGQGTRLTVV.

The DNA for the CDR3 is TGTGCCAGCAGTGTGACTAGCGGGGGGTACACAGATACGCAGTATTTT. Protein: CASSVTSGGYTDTQYF. V usage is TRBV6-1 and J usage is TRBJ2-3, with 13 bases aligning to TRBD2. The ends lost 4 bases at V and 2 bases at J; junction bases unmatched: 3. The CDR3 extends over 16 amino acids. Per the germline V gene, CDR1 is MNHNS and CDR2 is SASEGT.

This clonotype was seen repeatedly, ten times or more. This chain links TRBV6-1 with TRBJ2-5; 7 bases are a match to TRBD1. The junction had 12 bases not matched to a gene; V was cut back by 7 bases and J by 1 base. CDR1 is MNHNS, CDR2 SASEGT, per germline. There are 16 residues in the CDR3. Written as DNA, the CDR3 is TGTGCCAGCATGGAGACAGGGTTTTTATCCCAAGAGACCCAGTACTTC. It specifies CASMETGFLSQETQYF.

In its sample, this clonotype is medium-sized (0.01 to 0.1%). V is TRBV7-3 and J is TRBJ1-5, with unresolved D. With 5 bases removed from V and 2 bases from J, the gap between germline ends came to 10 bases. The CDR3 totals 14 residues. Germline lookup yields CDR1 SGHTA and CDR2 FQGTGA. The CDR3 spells CASSALNRNQPQHF. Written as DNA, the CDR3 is TGTGCCAGCAGCGCCCTTAATCGCAATCAGCCCCAGCATTTT.

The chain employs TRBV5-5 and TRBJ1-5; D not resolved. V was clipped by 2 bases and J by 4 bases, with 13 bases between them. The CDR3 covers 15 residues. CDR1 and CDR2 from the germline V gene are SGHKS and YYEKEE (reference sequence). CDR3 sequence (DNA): TGTGCCAGCAGCTTTCAAATGACTGAGAATCAGCCCCAGCATTTT. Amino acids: CASSFQMTENQPQHF. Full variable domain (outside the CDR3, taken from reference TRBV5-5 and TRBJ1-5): DAGVTQSPTHLIKTRGQQVTLRCSPISGHKSVSWYQQVLGQGPQFIFQYYEKEERGRGNFPDRFSARQFPNYSSELNVNALLLGDSALYLCASSFQMTENQPQHFGDGTRLSIL.

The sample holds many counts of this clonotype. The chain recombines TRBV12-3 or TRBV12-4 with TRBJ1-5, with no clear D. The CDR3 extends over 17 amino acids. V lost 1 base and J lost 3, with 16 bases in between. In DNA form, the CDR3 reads TGTGCCAGCAGTTTAGATTCCCCGGGGATAATCAATCAGCCCCAGCATTTT. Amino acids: CASSLDSPGIINQPQHF.

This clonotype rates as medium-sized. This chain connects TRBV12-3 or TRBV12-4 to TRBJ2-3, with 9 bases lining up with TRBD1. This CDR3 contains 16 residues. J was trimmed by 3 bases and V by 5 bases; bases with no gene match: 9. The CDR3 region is CASSPGGGQGTDTQYF. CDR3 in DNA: TGTGCCAGCAGTCCGGGTGGGGGACAGGGAACAGATACGCAGTATTTT.

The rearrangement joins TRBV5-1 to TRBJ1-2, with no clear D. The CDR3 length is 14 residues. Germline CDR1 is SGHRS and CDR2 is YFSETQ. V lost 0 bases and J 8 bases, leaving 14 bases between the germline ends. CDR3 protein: CASSLVSAAEGYTF. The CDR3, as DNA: TGCGCCAGCAGCTTGGTTTCAGCCGCGGAGGGCTACACCTTC.

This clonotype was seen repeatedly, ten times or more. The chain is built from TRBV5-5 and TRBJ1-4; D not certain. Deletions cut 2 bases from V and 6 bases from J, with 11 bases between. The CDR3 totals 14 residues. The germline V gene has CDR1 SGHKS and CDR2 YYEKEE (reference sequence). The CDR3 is CASSLGRWDEKLFF. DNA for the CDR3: TGTGCCAGCAGCTTAGGGCGATGGGATGAAAAACTGTTTTTT. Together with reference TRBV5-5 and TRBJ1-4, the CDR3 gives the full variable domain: DAGVTQSPTHLIKTRGQQVTLRCSPISGHKSVSWYQQVLGQGPQFIFQYYEKEERGRGNFPDRFSARQFPNYSSELNVNALLLGDSALYLCASSLGRWDEKLFFGSGTQLSVL.